The source of this TCR beta chain is a study of cytomegalovirus exposure and HLA in healthy donors. Study conclusions and caveats: Accurate prediction of most subjects' HLA-A and HLA-B alleles from TCR beta sequences was reported. Among TCR beta chains, those listed as cytomegalovirus-associated numbered over 150.

Regarding this clone: The antigen is not known.

V lost 0 bases to trimming and J lost 5 bases; unmatched junction nucleotides: 8. Germline V CDR1 and CDR2: GTSNPN, SVGIG (reference sequence). The CDR3 runs to 15 residues. 13 Jbeta primers and 60 Vbeta primers were used for the PCR. Only in-frame clones appear in the TCRdb table, and some are missing; sequencing was by immunoSEQ multiplex PCR. The sample shows under 200,000 clones, around 62% of them seen only once. The specimen was PBMCs. The rearrangement joins TRBV30 to TRBJ2-5; 8 bases map to TRBD1. The sequence came from a man aged 35 to 55 in good health and CMV-seronegative. Here the CDR3 DNA reads TGTGCCTGGAGTGTACTTCAGGGGGCTTGGGAGACCCAGTACTTC. This gives the protein CAWSVLQGAWETQYF.